The next 30 T cell receptor beta chains were all read from a single sample in a study of T-cell memory formation after mild COVID-19. MiXCR, applied by TCRdb to the 5' RACE reads, yields one record per CDR3 protein. This table holds about 340,000 distinct CDR3 sequences, roughly 20% found once. The sequenced sample was PBMCs or a T cell subset sorted from them (not recorded which). The source of these receptors is an adult woman who had mild COVID-19 (a few samples of this study predate the infection). Cell type and time point are not known.

This clonotype was recorded a few times. The V call is TRBV4-1, the J call TRBJ2-1; D possibly uses TRBD1 or TRBD2 (5 bases each). This CDR3 contains 16 residues. Trimming left V 3 bases short and J 2 bases short, with 14 bases between. Germline lookup yields CDR1 MGHRA and CDR2 YSYEKL. The CDR3 sequence: CASSQIRGAAYNEQFF. CDR3 DNA sequence: TGCGCCAGCAGCCAGATTCGGGGCGCCGCCTACAATGAGCAGTTCTTC.

This clonotype was detected a few times. The rearrangement joins TRBV18 to TRBJ2-5; no reliable D call. CDR1 and CDR2 (germline): KGHSH, LQKENI. CDR3 length: 14 amino acids. The V gene lost 1 base and the J gene lost 1 base, with 7 bases spanning the gap. CDR3 amino acids: CASSPLRSQETQYF. The CDR3 DNA sequence: TGTGCCAGCTCACCACTAAGGAGCCAAGAGACCCAGTACTTC.

The sample holds a few counts of this clonotype. Here the CDR3 reads CASSKGQGGLAEAFF. CDR3 coding DNA: TGTGCCAGCAGTAAGGGACAGGGAGGGCTTGCTGAAGCTTTCTTT. The chain recombines TRBV6-5 with TRBJ1-1, with 9 positions matching TRBD1. Germline V gives CDR1 MNHEY, CDR2 SVGAGI. After removal of 5 bases from V and 6 bases from J, the junction contained 10 bases not matched to a gene. This CDR3 contains 15 residues.

This clonotype came up many times. This chain joins TRBV7-9 and TRBJ1-1, with TRBD1 identical over 11 bases. After removal of 5 bases from V and 2 bases from J, the junction contained 10 bases not matched to a gene. From germline, CDR1 is SEHNR and CDR2 FQNEAQ (reference sequence). The CDR3 runs to 17 residues. CDR3 amino acids: CASSPPFGQGANTEAFF. In nucleotides, the CDR3 is TGTGCCAGCAGCCCACCCTTTGGACAGGGGGCCAACACTGAAGCTTTCTTT.

The chain couples TRBV12-3 or TRBV12-4 to TRBJ2-7, with a tentative D call TRBD2 (6 bases). The CDR3 length is 13 residues. Trimming stripped 3 bases from V and 5 bases from J, with 11 bases between. The CDR3 loop reads CASSLEGGHEQYF. CDR3 coding DNA: TGTGCCAGCAGTTTGGAGGGAGGCCACGAGCAGTACTTC.

V is TRBV12-3 or TRBV12-4 and J is TRBJ2-3; D is perhaps TRBD2 (6 bases). Trimming took 3 bases from V and 5 from J, leaving 15 bases between them. The CDR3 sequence is 15 residues long. CDR3 nucleotides: TGTGCCAGCAGTTTTCATGAGGGGCGGGGAGATACGCAGTATTTT. It is translated as CASSFHEGRGDTQYF.

V usage is TRBV7-9 and J usage is TRBJ1-1; D remains ambiguous. Germline lookup yields CDR1 SEHNR and CDR2 FQNEAQ (reference sequence). CDR3 length equals 13 residues. V lost 3 bases to trimming and J lost 2 bases, with 7 bases between them. This chain's CDR3 is CASSFPLNTEAFF. CDR3 in DNA: TGTGCCAGCAGCTTTCCACTTAACACTGAAGCTTTCTTT.

The chain carries TRBV9 and TRBJ2-3; D unclear. This CDR3 has 12 residues. V lost 0 bases and J 6 bases, leaving 5 bases between the germline ends. Germline V gene data show CDR1 as SGDLS and CDR2 as YYNGEE. CDR3: CASSVGQDTQYF. The DNA of the CDR3 is TGTGCCAGCAGCGTAGGTCAGGATACGCAGTATTTT.

The rearrangement links TRBV20-1 to TRBJ2-1; 12 bases are a match to TRBD2. Germline V lookup: CDR1 DFQATT, CDR2 SNEGSKA (reference sequence). The CDR3 covers 15 residues. The ends lost 1 base at V and 8 bases at J; junction bases unmatched: 6. The CDR3 region has the DNA TGCAGTGCTAGAGGCACTAGCGGGAGGATGGATGAGCAGTTCTTC. It specifies CSARGTSGRMDEQFF.

V and J are TRBV5-1 and TRBJ2-3, with TRBD1 as a possible D gene (5 bases). Germline V gives CDR1 SGHRS, CDR2 YFSETQ. Trimming cost V 4 bases and J 6 bases, with 15 bases left between them. The CDR3 is 14 residues long. The CDR3 coding sequence is TGCGCCAGCAGCACCGGACAAAGAACGGATACGCAGTATTTT. Its translation is CASSTGQRTDTQYF.

This clonotype showed up just a few times. CDR3 bases: TGTGCCAGCAGCTTATATCTTGACCGGGATACCAATGAGCAGTTCTTC. This sequence encodes CASSLYLDRDTNEQFF. The chain links TRBV11-2 to TRBJ2-1; D possibly corresponds to TRBD2 (5 bases). From germline, CDR1 is SGHAT and CDR2 FQNNGV. The CDR3 covers 16 residues. Deletions cut 2 bases from V and 6 bases from J, with 17 bases between.

The CDR3 DNA is TGTGCCAGCAGTTACTCCGGACCGGGACACAAAGATCAGCCCCAGCATTTT. Translated: CASSYSGPGHKDQPQHF. The chain carries TRBV6-5 and TRBJ1-5, with D perhaps matching TRBD1 (6 bases). There are 17 residues in the CDR3. V gave up 0 bases and J gave up 5 bases, with 17 bases separating them. Looked up from germline, CDR1 is MNHEY and CDR2 is SVGAGI.

J is TRBJ2-3 and V is TRBV24-1; TRBD1 might be the D (6 bases). Germline-derived CDR1 and CDR2 are KGHDR and SFDVKD. CDR3 length: 15 amino acids. With 1 base removed from V and 5 bases from J, the gap between germline ends came to 12 bases. CDR3 sequence (DNA): TGTGCCACCAGTGATTTCGGCCAGGGGAAAGATACGCAGTATTTT. It encodes CATSDFGQGKDTQYF.

This clonotype was recorded a few times. The chain employs TRBV10-3 and TRBJ1-5, with unresolved D. The V and J ends lost 6 bases and 6 bases respectively, with 12 bases between them. The CDR3 length is 13 residues. The germline V gene has CDR1 ENHRY and CDR2 SYGVKD. CDR3 sequence reads: CAIRGQGSQPQHF. The DNA of the CDR3 is TGTGCCATCAGGGGCCAAGGGAGTCAGCCCCAGCATTTT.

This clonotype was seen many times. The chain uses TRBV7-7 and TRBJ2-5, with D possibly TRBD1 on 7 matching bases. The CDR3 totals 15 residues. Per the germline V gene, CDR1 is SSHAT and CDR2 is FNYEAQ (reference sequence). V dropped 4 bases and J dropped 2 bases, with 14 bases sitting between them. In nucleotides, the CDR3 is TGTGCCAGCAGCTCAGGGAGGACAGGTCAAGAGACCCAGTACTTC. Translated: CASSSGRTGQETQYF.

This clonotype was detected only a few times. CDR3 in DNA: TGCAGCGTTGAAATGATTTGGAGGTCTTTTGGGCTATACGGGCCCCAGCATTTT. This gives the protein CSVEMIWRSFGLYGPQHF. This chain connects TRBV29-1 to TRBJ1-5; D unresolved. The germline V gene encodes CDR1 SQVTM and CDR2 ANQGSEA. The CDR3 loop spans 18 amino acids. Trimming took off 2 bases at V and 9 bases at J, with 29 bases between the two ends.

As DNA, the CDR3 is TGTGCCAGCAGTCGCGCAAAGGCCCCCCTGACGGCTGAAGCTTTCTTT. Translation gives CASSRAKAPLTAEAFF. The rearrangement uses TRBV6-2 or TRBV6-3 and TRBJ1-1; the D is unclear. The CDR3 is 16 amino acids. Trimming removed 5 bases from V and 6 bases from J, with 22 bases in between. CDR1 and CDR2 (germline): MNHEY, SVGEGT.

This clonotype has more than one count but fewer than ten. The chain uses TRBV7-2 and TRBJ2-5; D ambiguous. Germline values: CDR1 SGHTA, CDR2 FQGNSA. V lost 4 bases and J lost 1, with 10 bases in between. There are 14 residues in the CDR3. Here the CDR3 reads CASSSTRGQETQYF. The CDR3 region has the DNA TGTGCCAGCAGCTCCACTCGCGGCCAAGAGACCCAGTACTTC.

V gene TRBV29-1 combines with J gene TRBJ2-1; 15 nucleotides match TRBD2. Germline V gene sequence: CDR1 SQVTM, CDR2 ANQGSEA. V lost 4 bases and J lost 5; bases outside the gene matches: 0. This CDR3 has 14 amino acids. The CDR3 DNA follows: TGCAGCGTTGGGACTAGCGGGAGGGACAATGAGCAGTTCTTC. Translating it yields CSVGTSGRDNEQFF.

V gene TRBV10-2 combines with J gene TRBJ2-7; D uncertain. Germline V gene data show CDR1 as WSHSY and CDR2 as SAAADI. The V end lost 0 bases, the J end lost 7 bases, and 13 bases lay between the germline ends. The CDR3 has 14 residues. The chain's CDR3 is CASSESSLPFEQYF. CDR3 DNA: TGCGCCAGCAGTGAGTCGTCTCTGCCTTTTGAGCAGTACTTC.

This chain links TRBV5-1 with TRBJ2-2, with D unclear. CDR1 is SGHRS and CDR2 is YFSETQ in the germline V gene. CDR3 size: 14 residues. The ends were cut back, 4 bases at V and 5 bases at J, with 12 bases in the middle. The CDR3 sequence: CASSRGSWTGELFF. The CDR3, as DNA: TGCGCCAGCAGCCGAGGTAGTTGGACCGGGGAGCTGTTTTTT.

The table lists this clonotype with a few counts. The rearrangement joins TRBV6-2 or TRBV6-3 to TRBJ2-7; D is perhaps TRBD1 or TRBD2 (5 bases each). Germline V gives CDR1 MNHEY, CDR2 SVGEGT. This CDR3 spans 14 amino acids. The V end lost 7 bases, the J end lost 2 bases, and 15 bases lay between the germline ends. The CDR3 loop is CASIIRDGTYEQYF. The DNA for the CDR3 is TGTGCCAGCATCATCCGGGACGGGACCTACGAGCAGTACTTC.

The V and J genes are TRBV30 and TRBJ2-5; D is unresolved. Germline V CDR1 and CDR2: GTSNPN, SVGIG (reference sequence). V gave up 0 bases and J gave up 5 bases, with 10 bases separating them. This CDR3 spans 13 amino acids. The CDR3 loop reads CAWSVTAWETQYF. The CDR3 bases are TGTGCCTGGAGTGTTACTGCGTGGGAGACCCAGTACTTC.

This clonotype was recorded a few times. J is TRBJ2-2 and V is TRBV7-3; tentatively, D is TRBD1 or TRBD2 (7 bases each). Trimming took off 4 bases at V and 3 bases at J, with 18 bases between the two ends. This CDR3 is built from 17 residues. Looked up from germline, CDR1 is SGHTA and CDR2 is FQGTGA. This CDR3 reads CASSSPGEGADTGELFF. The CDR3 nucleotides read TGTGCCAGCAGCTCCCCCGGGGAGGGGGCGGACACCGGGGAGCTGTTTTTT.

This clonotype was seen a single time. The chain couples TRBV25-1 to TRBJ2-7, with D perhaps matching TRBD1 or TRBD2 (6 bases each). The CDR3 length is 14 residues. Germline CDR1 is MGHDK and CDR2 is SYGVNS. V gave up 6 bases and J gave up 1 base, with 13 bases separating them. The CDR3 DNA is TGTGCCAGCAGGGCCCGGGGGCCTTCCTACGAGCAGTACTTC. Its translation is CASRARGPSYEQYF.

This clonotype was seen at least ten times. The chain uses TRBV20-1 and TRBJ2-7, with TRBD2 matching 10 bases. Germline CDR1 reads DFQATT; CDR2 reads SNEGSKA (reference sequence). J lost 2 bases, V lost 5 bases, and 6 bases had no gene match. The length of the CDR3 is 14 residues. In nucleotides, the CDR3 is TGCAGTGCTGCCGGGACTAGCGAACCCTACGAGCAGTACTTC. Translation gives CSAAGTSEPYEQYF.

The CDR3 region has the DNA TGTGCCAGCAGTTACGAAGTAGTAGGCCAAGAGACCCAGTACTTC. The encoded protein is CASSYEVVGQETQYF. The gene calls are TRBV6-5 and TRBJ2-5; D not certain. Germline-derived CDR1 and CDR2 are MNHEY and SVGAGI. This CDR3 contains 15 residues. The V and J ends lost 2 bases and 1 base respectively, with 11 bases between them.

CDR3 loop: CASSQGGTPNYGYTF. DNA for the CDR3: TGTGCCAGCAGCCAAGGCGGGACACCTAACTATGGCTACACCTTC. The chain recombines TRBV14 with TRBJ1-2; D may be TRBD1 (6 bases). The CDR3 has 15 residues. V lost 1 base, J lost 0 bases, and 9 bases lay in between. Germline CDR1 and CDR2: SGHDN and FVKESK.

This clonotype was seen repeatedly, ten times or more. This chain links TRBV29-1 with TRBJ2-7; 11 nucleotides agree with TRBD1. The CDR3 sequence is 14 residues long. The germline V gene has CDR1 SQVTM and CDR2 ANQGSEA. Trimming at V came to 4 bases and at J to 4 bases, leaving 6 bases not matched to a gene. The CDR3, as DNA: TGCAGCGTTGTGGACAGGGGGCGAAGGTACGAGCAGTACTTC. Its translation: CSVVDRGRRYEQYF.

This clonotype turned up a few times. The V and J genes are TRBV9 and TRBJ1-6; D may be TRBD1 (6 bases). CDR3 size: 14 residues. Germline CDR1 and CDR2: SGDLS and YYNGEE. V gave up 2 bases and J gave up 6 bases, with 9 bases separating them. DNA for the CDR3: TGTGCCAGCAGCGTTAGGGGGGGTAATTCACCCCTCCACTTT. Translated: CASSVRGGNSPLHF. Full variable domain (missing parts from reference TRBV9 and TRBJ1-6): DSGVTQTPKHLITATGQRVTLRCSPRSGDLSVYWYQQSLDQGLQFLIQYYNGEERAKGNILERFSAQQFPDLHSELNLSSLELGDSALYFCASSVRGGNSPLHFGNGTRLTVT.